The 30 T cell receptor beta chains below were found in one sample sequenced in a study of blood T cell repertoires in COVID-19. The protocol was immunoSEQ multiplex PCR, while the TCRdb copy is restricted to in-frame clones and leaves out a portion. The sample shows over 100,000 clones, 87% of them seen only once. Material for sequencing was peripheral blood. The source is a man aged 45 to 65 with acute or convalescent COVID-19.

This chain connects TRBV29-1 to TRBJ1-1, with D possibly matching TRBD1 (6 bases). The CDR3 length is 14 residues. Trimming removed 6 bases from V and 4 bases from J, with 18 bases in between. Per the germline V gene, CDR1 is SQVTM and CDR2 is ANQGSEA. In DNA, the CDR3 is TGCAGCGTGAATAGAATAGGGGGGGGCACTGAAGCTTTCTTT. This translates into CSVNRIGGGTEAFF.

This chain joins TRBV2 and TRBJ1-5, with 7 bases matching TRBD1. Germline lookup yields CDR1 SNHLY and CDR2 FYNNEI. The junction had 9 bases not matched to a gene; V was cut back by 6 bases and J by 1 base. The CDR3 has 16 amino acids. CDR3 in DNA: TGTGCCAGCAGCGCTACAGGGGCCTTGAGCAATCAGCCCCAGCATTTT. It encodes CASSATGALSNQPQHF.

The chain employs TRBV5-1 and TRBJ2-7; D is possibly TRBD1 (6 bases). The CDR3 has 14 residues. Trimming pared 4 bases from V and 1 base from J, leaving 12 bases between. Germline V CDR1 and CDR2: SGHRS, YFSETQ. This CDR3 reads CASSTQGSSYEQYF. The CDR3 region has the DNA TGCGCCAGCAGCACCCAGGGGAGTTCCTACGAGCAGTACTTC.

The chain joins TRBV7-8 to TRBJ1-5; perhaps TRBD1 as D (5 bases). The V gene's germline CDR1 is SGHVS and CDR2 FQNEAQ. The CDR3 spans 16 residues. Trimming stripped 1 base from V and 3 bases from J, with 13 bases between. CDR3 nucleotides: TGTGCCAGCAGCTTAGGGTCCGACAGACACAATCAGCCCCAGCATTTT. Amino acid sequence: CASSLGSDRHNQPQHF. Looking up the rest from reference TRBV7-8 and TRBJ1-5 gives the full variable domain: GAGVSQSPRYKVAKRGQDVALRCDPISGHVSLFWYQQALGQGPEFLTYFQNEAQLDKSGLPSDRFFAERPEGSVSTLKIQRTQQEDSAVYLCASSLGSDRHNQPQHFGDGTRLSIL.

The genes are TRBV6-5 and TRBJ1-1, with 10 bases matching TRBD1. V lost 6 bases, J lost 7 bases, and 5 bases stayed unmatched. The CDR3 sequence is 13 residues long. Germline values: CDR1 MNHEY, CDR2 SVGAGI. The CDR3 DNA reads TGTGCCAGCAGCAAGACAGGGGGCGGTGAAGCTTTCTTT. Protein: CASSKTGGGEAFF.

The chain uses TRBV5-1 and TRBJ1-6; TRBD1 matches at 7 bases. The CDR3 spans 15 residues. Germline V gives CDR1 SGHRS, CDR2 YFSETQ. After removal of 3 bases from V and 7 bases from J, the junction contained 7 bases not matched to a gene. The CDR3 nucleotides read TGCGCCAGCAGCTCCCTGACAGGGACAAATTCACCCCTCCACTTT. Translated: CASSSLTGTNSPLHF.

The chain combines TRBV6-5 with TRBJ2-7; D is perhaps TRBD2 (7 bases). This CDR3 comprises 14 residues. Per the germline V gene, CDR1 is MNHEY and CDR2 is SVGAGI. The V and J ends lost 8 bases and 6 bases respectively, with 20 bases between them. The chain's CDR3 is CASSSRGGESEQYF. DNA for the CDR3: TGTGCCAGCTCCTCAAGGGGGGGGGAGAGCGAGCAGTACTTC.

The rearrangement uses TRBV6-4 and TRBJ2-1; D is possibly TRBD2 (6 bases). The CDR3 is made up of 13 amino acids. The V end lost 6 bases, the J end lost 8 bases, and 14 bases lay between the germline ends. Germline CDR1 is MRHNA and CDR2 is SNTAGT. Written as DNA, the CDR3 is TGTGCCAGCAGCACGTGGCCGGGAGATGAGCAGTTCTTC. Translating gives CASSTWPGDEQFF.

This clone came up a few times. The rearrangement links TRBV6-5 to TRBJ2-6; no clear D gene. The CDR3 has 14 residues. Deletions cut 7 bases from V and 0 bases from J, with 7 bases between. Germline V gene lookup returns CDR1 MNHEY and CDR2 SVGAGI. The DNA for the CDR3 is TGTGCCAGCACCTCACACTCTGGGGCCAACGTCCTGACTTTC. Translated, it gives CASTSHSGANVLTF.

The CDR3, as DNA: TGTGCCAGCAGCTTAATCCACAGCAACACTGAAGCTTTCTTT. It is translated as CASSLIHSNTEAFF. The chain combines TRBV7-2 with TRBJ1-1; no clear D gene. Germline-derived CDR1 and CDR2 are SGHTA and FQGNSA. The CDR3 spans 14 residues. V was cut by 2 bases and J by 2 bases, with 9 bases left in between.

The rearrangement uses TRBV13 and TRBJ2-1, with a possible D match to TRBD1 (6 bases). Trimming cost V 5 bases and J 6 bases, with 11 bases left between them. The CDR3 has 13 residues. From germline, CDR1 is PRHDT and CDR2 FYEKMQ (reference sequence). The CDR3 is CASSPGQINEQFF. CDR3 DNA: TGTGCCAGCAGCCCCGGACAGATCAATGAGCAGTTCTTC.

The rearrangement links TRBV13 to TRBJ2-3, with TRBD2 identical over 10 bases. The CDR3 runs to 20 residues. Germline lookup yields CDR1 PRHDT and CDR2 FYEKMQ (reference sequence). V was pared by 1 base and J by 4 bases, with 17 bases of the junction left unmatched. The CDR3 DNA reads TGTGCCAGCAGCTTAGAGCAAGCGGGAGGGCCAAGTAAAGCCGCAGATACGCAGTATTTT. Its protein is CASSLEQAGGPSKAADTQYF.

The V call is TRBV6-6, the J call TRBJ2-3, with 9 bases aligning to TRBD2. The CDR3 is made up of 18 amino acids. Unmatched junction bases numbered 15, after V lost 5 bases and J lost 3 bases. Germline V gene lookup returns CDR1 MNHNY and CDR2 SVGAGI (reference sequence). The CDR3 is CASSPKVEVAGVTDTQYF. The CDR3 DNA follows: TGTGCCAGCAGTCCGAAGGTGGAGGTAGCGGGAGTTACAGATACGCAGTATTTT.

This clone was seen only a few times. The chain is built from TRBV10-3 and TRBJ2-3, with D possibly matching TRBD2 (6 bases). V was trimmed by 3 bases and J by 6 bases, leaving 7 bases between them. The CDR3 consists of 12 residues. In germline, CDR1 is ENHRY, CDR2 SYGVKD. The CDR3 DNA reads TGTGCCATCAGTGATGGGAGGGATACGCAGTATTTT. Amino acids: CAISDGRDTQYF.

This clone was found once. The J gene is TRBJ1-6, the V gene TRBV5-1, with a weak D call TRBD1 (5 bases). CDR3 length equals 14 residues. The germline V and J ends were trimmed by 5 bases and 6 bases, with 12 bases remaining between them. The V gene's germline CDR1 is SGHRS and CDR2 YFSETQ. For the CDR3, the DNA is TGCGCCAGCAGTGCATTAGGGGCTAATTCACCCCTCCACTTT. Protein product: CASSALGANSPLHF.

CDR3 amino acids: CASGLSGTSYNEQFF. DNA of the CDR3: TGTGCTAGTGGTTTATCCGGGACAAGCTACAATGAGCAGTTCTTC. The V and J genes are TRBV12-5 and TRBJ2-1; a possible D gene is TRBD1 (6 bases). Per germline, CDR1 LGHNT and CDR2 FRNRAP. The CDR3 extends over 15 amino acids. V was cut by 3 bases and J by 3 bases, with 12 bases left in between.

The chain has TRBV5-1 and TRBJ2-5; the match to TRBD1 covers 7 bases. Germline lookup yields CDR1 SGHRS and CDR2 YFSETQ. This CDR3 contains 14 residues. The V gene end was trimmed by 4 bases and the J gene end by 1 base; junction bases not matched to a gene: 4. As DNA, the CDR3 is TGCGCCAGCAGCGGGGGACAGACCCAAGAGACCCAGTACTTC. This translates into CASSGGQTQETQYF.

The V call is TRBV28, the J call TRBJ1-4, with D perhaps matching TRBD1 (6 bases). V shed 6 bases and J shed 6 bases, with 20 bases lying between them. Germline V gene lookup returns CDR1 MDHEN and CDR2 SYDVKM. This CDR3 is built from 16 residues. In DNA form, the CDR3 reads TGTGCCAGCAGCCCATCCTACAGGGCGCGATATGAAAAACTGTTTTTT. As protein: CASSPSYRARYEKLFF.

The genes are TRBV5-1 and TRBJ2-3; 15 nucleotides agree with TRBD2. V lost 1 base to trimming and J lost 4 bases; unmatched junction nucleotides: 4. The CDR3 is 17 amino acids. The germline V gene encodes CDR1 SGHRS and CDR2 YFSETQ. In nucleotides, the CDR3 is TGCGCCAGCAGCTTGAACGGACTAGCGGGAGGGTCAGATACGCAGTATTTT. Translating it yields CASSLNGLAGGSDTQYF. Full variable domain (outside the CDR3, taken from reference TRBV5-1 and TRBJ2-3): KAGVTQTPRYLIKTRGQQVTLSCSPISGHRSVSWYQQTPGQGLQFLFEYFSETQRNKGNFPGRFSGRQFSNSRSEMNVSTLELGDSALYLCASSLNGLAGGSDTQYFGPGTRLTVL.

V and J are TRBV29-1 and TRBJ2-7; possibly TRBD1 for D (6 bases). The V gene's germline CDR1 is SQVTM and CDR2 ANQGSEA. The CDR3 runs to 11 residues. In nucleotides, the CDR3 is TGCACCGCAGGGACACCCCACGAGCAGTACTTC. Protein product: CTAGTPHEQYF.

CDR3 sequence (DNA): TGTGCCAGCAGCTTAGTGGAGGGATACGAGCAGTACTTC. This sequence encodes CASSLVEGYEQYF. The chain links TRBV7-9 to TRBJ2-7; possibly TRBD2 for D (6 bases). The ends were cut back, 1 base at V and 4 bases at J, with 8 bases in the middle. This CDR3 region has 13 residues. Per the germline V gene, CDR1 is SEHNR and CDR2 is FQNEAQ (reference sequence).

The rearrangement links TRBV4-2 to TRBJ2-4; D may be TRBD1 (8 bases). This CDR3 contains 19 residues. Trimming stripped 1 base from V and 1 base from J, with 20 bases between. The germline V gene encodes CDR1 LGHNA and CDR2 YNFKEQ. The CDR3 reads CASSQGHTGGGLAKNIQYF. In nucleotides, the CDR3 is TGTGCCAGCAGCCAAGGGCATACAGGGGGGGGTTTGGCCAAAAACATTCAGTACTTC.

The chain links TRBV5-1 to TRBJ2-3; 9 nucleotides match TRBD1. This CDR3 contains 15 residues. The ends lost 4 bases at V and 2 bases at J; junction bases unmatched: 5. Germline V CDR1 and CDR2: SGHRS, YFSETQ. CDR3 loop: CASSHGTGLTDTQYF. Here the CDR3 DNA reads TGCGCCAGCAGCCACGGGACAGGGCTCACAGATACGCAGTATTTT.

The V gene is TRBV5-4, the J gene TRBJ2-7; 9 bases are a match to TRBD2. This CDR3 is built from 13 residues. CDR1 and CDR2 (germline): SGHNT, YYREEE (reference sequence). Trimming took 3 bases from V and 5 from J; bases not matched to a gene: 3. CDR3 protein: CASSSGTSHEQYF. CDR3 DNA sequence: TGTGCCAGCAGCTCCGGGACTAGCCACGAGCAGTACTTC.

This sequence joins TRBV7-9 and TRBJ2-3, with 8 bases lining up with TRBD2. Trimming at V came to 5 bases and at J to 4 bases, leaving 8 bases not matched to a gene. The V gene's germline CDR1 is SEHNR and CDR2 FQNEAQ (reference sequence). The CDR3 extends over 15 amino acids. As DNA, the CDR3 is TGTGCCAGCAGCAGGGGAGGGCGGGAGGCAGATACGCAGTATTTT. As protein: CASSRGGREADTQYF.

This clone has a single count. This rearrangement joins TRBV11-2 to TRBJ2-7; no clear D. The CDR3 totals 14 residues. Trimming removed 5 bases at V and 5 bases at J, with 16 bases between. The germline CDR1 and CDR2 sequences are SGHAT and FQNNGV. CDR3 DNA: TGTGCCAGCAGCGCCGGGTCTCCTCAACACGAGCAGTACTTC. This translates into CASSAGSPQHEQYF.

This chain connects TRBV5-4 to TRBJ2-1; 9 nucleotides align to TRBD2. Germline CDR1 SGHNT, CDR2 YYREEE (reference sequence). V lost 0 bases to trimming and J lost 7 bases; unmatched junction nucleotides: 2. The CDR3 totals 14 residues. CDR3 sequence: CASSLVGLANEQFF. CDR3 DNA sequence: TGTGCCAGCAGCTTGGTTGGACTAGCGAATGAGCAGTTCTTC.

The chain employs TRBV4-1 and TRBJ2-1, with TRBD2 identical over 10 bases. The CDR3 loop spans 17 amino acids. J was trimmed by 2 bases and V by 0 bases; bases with no gene match: 4. CDR1 MGHRA and CDR2 YSYEKL come from the germline V gene. The CDR3 region is CASSQDQAGGPYNEQFF. CDR3 in DNA: TGCGCCAGCAGCCAAGATCAAGCGGGAGGGCCCTACAATGAGCAGTTCTTC.

V gene TRBV14 combines with J gene TRBJ1-1; 7 nucleotides match TRBD1. Trimming at V came to 4 bases and at J to 1 base, leaving 9 bases not matched to a gene. Looked up from germline, CDR1 is SGHDN and CDR2 is FVKESK. The length of the CDR3 is 16 residues. The chain's CDR3 is CASSRVTGLENTEAFF. The CDR3 DNA reads as TGTGCCAGCAGCCGAGTGACAGGGCTGGAGAACACTGAAGCTTTCTTT.

This chain connects TRBV19 to TRBJ1-4; TRBD1 might be the D (5 bases). The germline V and J ends were trimmed by 9 bases and 5 bases, with 13 bases remaining between them. Germline V gene lookup returns CDR1 LNHDA and CDR2 SQIVND (reference sequence). The CDR3 has 13 residues. The CDR3 loop reads CASLDSHNEKLFF. CDR3 coding DNA: TGTGCCAGCCTCGACAGCCACAATGAAAAACTGTTTTTT.